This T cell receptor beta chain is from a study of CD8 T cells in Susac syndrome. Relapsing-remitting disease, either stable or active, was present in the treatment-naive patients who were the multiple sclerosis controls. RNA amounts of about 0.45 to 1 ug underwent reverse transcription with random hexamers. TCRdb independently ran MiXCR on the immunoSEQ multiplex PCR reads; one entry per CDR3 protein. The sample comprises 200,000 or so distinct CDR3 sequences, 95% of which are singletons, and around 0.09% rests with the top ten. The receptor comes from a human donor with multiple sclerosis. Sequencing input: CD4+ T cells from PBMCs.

The CDR3 loop is CASSYVTREETQYF. CDR3 coding DNA: TGTGCCAGCAGTTACGTCACCCGGGAAGAGACCCAGTACTTC. The chain links TRBV6-2 or TRBV6-3 to TRBJ2-5; unclear D gene. Germline V CDR1 and CDR2: MNHEY, SVGEGT. CDR3 size: 14 residues. V lost 2 bases and J lost 3, with 10 bases in between.